This entry lists 26 T cell receptor beta chains sequenced from one sample in a study of shared T cell receptors in the human thymus. TCRdb's table, derived via immunoSEQ multiplex PCR, lists solely in-frame clones and lacks some. The table includes 630,000 or so clones, more than 75% detected once. Separately, the same data were catalogued under a study of human thymus T cells.

Specimen: thymocytes. All receptors derive from a boy less than two years old with a congenital heart defect.

The chain carries TRBV5-1 and TRBJ2-3, with D perhaps TRBD1 (6 bases). This CDR3 has 14 amino acids. The V gene lost 4 bases and the J gene lost 2 bases, with 11 bases spanning the gap. Germline V lookup: CDR1 SGHRS, CDR2 YFSETQ. This CDR3 reads CASSKRTVTDTQYF. DNA for the CDR3: TGCGCCAGCAGCAAAAGGACAGTCACAGATACGCAGTATTTT.

The rearrangement links TRBV5-6 to TRBJ2-4, with a possible D match to TRBD2 (5 bases). V was clipped by 6 bases and J by 0 bases, with 13 bases between them. The CDR3 extends over 15 amino acids. Germline CDR1 SGHDT, CDR2 YYEEEE. The CDR3 here is CASNISGLAKNIQYF. The CDR3 coding sequence is TGTGCCAGCAACATTTCAGGACTAGCCAAAAACATTCAGTACTTC.

The chain links TRBV18 to TRBJ1-2; tentatively, D is TRBD1 (5 bases). Germline CDR1 KGHSH, CDR2 LQKENI. Trimming removed 2 bases from V and 4 bases from J, with 11 bases in between. The CDR3 sequence is 14 residues long. In DNA form, the CDR3 reads TGTGCCAGCTCACCAAGCAGGGAGGGCTATGGCTACACCTTC. Translated: CASSPSREGYGYTF.

The chain recombines TRBV6-5 with TRBJ1-1; 10 bases are a match to TRBD1. There are 14 residues in the CDR3. Per the germline V gene, CDR1 is MNHEY and CDR2 is SVGAGI. The V segment lost 2 bases and the J segment 10 bases; nucleotides outside the gene matches: 7. This CDR3 is CASSYETTGGAAFF. CDR3 DNA: TGTGCCAGCAGTTACGAGACGACAGGGGGCGCAGCTTTCTTT.

The genes are TRBV2 and TRBJ2-1, with TRBD1 identical over 11 bases. CDR3 length equals 18 residues. Per germline, CDR1 SNHLY and CDR2 FYNNEI. The V segment lost 6 bases and the J segment 10 bases; nucleotides outside the gene matches: 20. As DNA, the CDR3 is TGTGCCAGCAGCGTCAAACCCGCAGGGACAGGGGGAAATCGGGAGCAGTTCTTC. It yields the protein CASSVKPAGTGGNREQFF.

This rearrangement joins TRBV19 to TRBJ1-2; perhaps TRBD1 as D (6 bases). The CDR3 is 15 residues long. Trimming stripped 3 bases from V and 5 bases from J, with 16 bases between. The germline V gene encodes CDR1 LNHDA and CDR2 SQIVND (reference sequence). CDR3 residues: CASSIGAGVGYGYTF. CDR3 sequence (DNA): TGTGCCAGTAGTATCGGGGCAGGGGTAGGTTATGGCTACACCTTC.

The J gene is TRBJ2-3, the V gene TRBV12-5; TRBD2 agrees at 9 bases. This CDR3 spans 16 amino acids. CDR1 is LGHNT and CDR2 is FRNRAP in the germline V gene. J gave up 3 bases and V 3 bases, and 7 bases lay outside the gene matches. The CDR3 DNA reads as TGTGCTAGTGGTTTTGCGGGGGGGCGGCGGACAGATACGCAGTATTTT. This gives the protein CASGFAGGRRTDTQYF.

The chain links TRBV27 to TRBJ2-5; 8 bases agree with TRBD2. The V segment lost 0 bases and the J segment 3 bases; nucleotides outside the gene matches: 18. Germline CDR1 and CDR2: MNHEY and SMNVEV (reference sequence). This CDR3 contains 20 residues. CDR3: CASSLSPGESAGGIKETQYF. The CDR3 nucleotides read TGTGCCAGCAGTTTATCGCCCGGAGAGAGTGCGGGGGGTATAAAAGAGACCCAGTACTTC.

V is TRBV7-6 and J is TRBJ2-5, with a possible D match to TRBD2 (6 bases). Trimming left V 4 bases short and J 2 bases short, with 26 bases between. The CDR3 has 19 amino acids. The germline gives CDR1 SGHVS, CDR2 FNYEAQ. CDR3 DNA sequence: TGTGCCAGCAGCTCTAAGAGGGGCGTTCAGGGTGGGACTCAAGAGACCCAGTACTTC. Translation: CASSSKRGVQGGTQETQYF.

This rearrangement joins TRBV29-1 to TRBJ2-1, with D uncertain. The CDR3 covers 13 residues. V lost 3 bases, J lost 4 bases, and 10 bases lay in between. Germline V CDR1 and CDR2: SQVTM, ANQGSEA. CDR3 nucleotide sequence: TGCAGCGTTGACCAACGACAATACAATGAGCAGTTCTTC. This codes for CSVDQRQYNEQFF.

This sequence joins TRBV4-3 and TRBJ1-1; 7 bases agree with TRBD1. Germline CDR1 and CDR2: LGHNA and YSLEER. The CDR3 extends over 16 amino acids. J gave up 3 bases and V 1 base, and 8 bases lay outside the gene matches. The CDR3: CASSQAEGQWDTEAFF. Written as DNA, the CDR3 is TGCGCCAGCAGCCAAGCTGAGGGACAGTGGGACACTGAAGCTTTCTTT.

V usage is TRBV7-2 and J usage is TRBJ1-2; D is undetermined. Germline CDR1 and CDR2: SGHTA and FQGNSA. Trimming left V 3 bases short and J 0 bases short, with 5 bases between. The CDR3 has 13 residues. The DNA of the CDR3 is TGTGCCAGCAGCTTTGGCCCTAACTATGGCTACACCTTC. It translates to CASSFGPNYGYTF.

This chain links TRBV18 with TRBJ2-7, with D possibly being TRBD1 (6 bases). The CDR3 covers 15 residues. Germline values: CDR1 KGHSH, CDR2 LQKENI. V was shortened by 3 bases and J by 2 bases, with 14 bases between the two germline ends. The CDR3 reads CASSPPDRGTYEQYF. The DNA of the CDR3 is TGTGCCAGCTCACCCCCGGACAGAGGTACCTACGAGCAGTACTTC.

V is TRBV4-3 and J is TRBJ1-6; D is perhaps TRBD1 (5 bases). The germline gives CDR1 LGHNA, CDR2 YSLEER. Deletions cut 0 bases from V and 9 bases from J, with 15 bases between. The CDR3 sequence is 16 residues long. CDR3 loop: CASSQDPQGSLSPLHF. The CDR3 region has the DNA TGCGCCAGCAGCCAAGATCCCCAGGGTTCTCTTTCACCCCTCCACTTT.

This rearrangement joins TRBV7-2 to TRBJ2-7; 9 bases are shared with TRBD2. The CDR3 is 15 amino acids. Germline CDR1 and CDR2: SGHTA and FQGNSA. V lost 1 base, J lost 6 bases, and 7 bases stayed unmatched. Here the CDR3 reads CASSLVNGTSSEQYF. The CDR3 bases are TGTGCCAGCAGCTTAGTCAATGGGACTAGCTCCGAGCAGTACTTC.

This chain connects TRBV28 to TRBJ2-7; D is perhaps TRBD1 (5 bases). The CDR3 length is 13 residues. The germline gives CDR1 MDHEN, CDR2 SYDVKM. V was shortened by 6 bases and J by 5 bases, with 14 bases between the two germline ends. CDR3 region: CASRSGFVNEQYF. The CDR3 DNA reads TGTGCCAGCAGGTCAGGGTTTGTCAACGAGCAGTACTTC.

The gene calls are TRBV7-9 and TRBJ1-2, with D possibly matching TRBD1 (5 bases). CDR1 is SEHNR, CDR2 FQNEAQ, per germline (reference sequence). V was trimmed by 5 bases and J by 4 bases, leaving 20 bases between them. The CDR3 has 16 residues. Here the CDR3 DNA reads TGTGCCAGCAGCCTAACATCGGATCTTAGGGGCTATGGCTACACCTTC. This gives the protein CASSLTSDLRGYGYTF.

The chain uses TRBV25-1 and TRBJ2-7; 8 bases are shared with TRBD1. Germline values: CDR1 MGHDK, CDR2 SYGVNS. This CDR3 is 13 amino acids long. The V and J ends lost 7 bases and 7 bases, in that order; junction bases with no gene match: 9. CDR3 sequence (DNA): TGTGCCAGCATGGACAGGGTGACCTTTGAGCAGTACTTC. It yields the protein CASMDRVTFEQYF.

A single count supports this clone. The chain links TRBV4-1 to TRBJ2-1; D is unresolved. Germline V gives CDR1 MGHRA, CDR2 YSYEKL. The length of the CDR3 is 13 residues. V lost 3 bases to trimming and J lost 6 bases, with 9 bases between them. The CDR3 DNA reads as TGCGCCAGCAGCCAGGAGCATGGCAATGAGCAGTTCTTC. It yields the protein CASSQEHGNEQFF.

The chain combines TRBV5-1 with TRBJ1-2; 9 bases line up with TRBD1. The CDR3 is 14 residues long. Trimming removed 3 bases from V and 8 bases from J; junction bases left unmatched: 8. Per germline, CDR1 SGHRS and CDR2 YFSETQ. In DNA, the CDR3 is TGCGCCAGCAGCTACAGGGACAGGGCTAAAGGCTACACCTTC. The encoded protein is CASSYRDRAKGYTF.

The CDR3 here is CASSFKALPVDTQYF. CDR3 DNA sequence: TGTGCCAGCAGTTTTAAAGCACTCCCCGTCGATACGCAGTATTTT. The chain employs TRBV27 and TRBJ2-3, with unresolved D. The CDR3 is made up of 15 amino acids. Germline V gene sequence: CDR1 MNHEY, CDR2 SMNVEV (reference sequence). Between the trimmed V and J ends, which lost 3 bases and 6 bases, there was a span of 16 bases.

The chain combines TRBV7-9 with TRBJ2-1; maybe TRBD2 (5 bases). The CDR3 has 17 residues. Germline assignment: CDR1 SEHNR and CDR2 FQNEAQ (reference sequence). V gave up 9 bases and J gave up 7 bases, with 28 bases separating them. The CDR3 DNA reads as TGTGCCAGTGATGACCGGGCCCTAGCTTCCCGGCGGAATGAGCAGTTCTTC. Translated, it gives CASDDRALASRRNEQFF.

The V gene is TRBV27, the J gene TRBJ2-2; D perhaps matches TRBD1 (5 bases). Trimming cost V 4 bases and J 7 bases, with 10 bases left between them. CDR3 size: 13 residues. Germline CDR1 and CDR2: MNHEY and SMNVEV (reference sequence). CDR3 nucleotide sequence: TGTGCCAGCAGTTCCCAAAGGGGCGGGGAGCTGTTTTTT. It yields the protein CASSSQRGGELFF.

The chain uses TRBV7-9 and TRBJ2-7, with D possibly TRBD2 on 8 matching bases. Germline-derived CDR1 and CDR2 are SEHNR and FQNEAQ (reference sequence). V was trimmed by 4 bases and J by 3 bases, leaving 13 bases between them. The CDR3 loop spans 14 amino acids. CDR3 loop: CASSYGRGHYEQYF. CDR3 DNA: TGTGCCAGCAGCTACGGGAGGGGGCACTACGAGCAGTACTTC.

The chain joins TRBV2 to TRBJ2-1, with unresolved D. Germline loops: CDR1 SNHLY, CDR2 FYNNEI. The CDR3 sequence is 17 residues long. V gave up 6 bases and J gave up 7 bases, with 25 bases separating them. As DNA, the CDR3 is TGTGCCAGCAGAACCTCTGGGCGTCTCCCACGTGGGAATGAGCAGTTCTTC. This translates into CASRTSGRLPRGNEQFF.

The rearrangement joins TRBV7-9 to TRBJ1-2; 7 bases are a match to TRBD1. The V segment lost 0 bases and the J segment 3 bases; nucleotides outside the gene matches: 1. Germline loops: CDR1 SEHNR, CDR2 FQNEAQ (reference sequence). The CDR3 is made up of 14 amino acids. CDR3 DNA sequence: TGTGCCAGCAGCTTAGCGACAGGGCACTATGGCTACACCTTC. Its protein is CASSLATGHYGYTF.